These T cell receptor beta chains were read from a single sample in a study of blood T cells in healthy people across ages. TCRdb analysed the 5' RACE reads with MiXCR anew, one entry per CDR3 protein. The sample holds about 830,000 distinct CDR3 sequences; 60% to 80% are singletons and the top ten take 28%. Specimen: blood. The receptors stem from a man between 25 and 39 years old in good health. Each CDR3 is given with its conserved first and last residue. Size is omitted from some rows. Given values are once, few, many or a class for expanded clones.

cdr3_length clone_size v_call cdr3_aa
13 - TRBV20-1 CSARRGLNQPQHF
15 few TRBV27 CASRTTSSGANVLTF
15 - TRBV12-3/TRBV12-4 CASRDNYRGYNEQFF
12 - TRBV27 CASSELNAEAFF
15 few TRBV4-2 CASSTEQGTSETQYF
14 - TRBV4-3 CASSQGTLMVGAFF
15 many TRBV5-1 CASSLAGGSTDTQYF
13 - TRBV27 CASRIQGAWEQYF
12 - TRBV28 CASRTPYNEQFF
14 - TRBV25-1 CASSEYGSSDTQYF
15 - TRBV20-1 CSARIAGTGGYEQYF
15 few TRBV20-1 CSARPGTSVGETQYF
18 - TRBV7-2 CASSLERGDRGWGNIQYF
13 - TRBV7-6 CASQGQMNTEAFF
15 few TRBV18 CASSPRGSGTYEQYF
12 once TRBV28 CASSFWAETQYF
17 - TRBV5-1 CASSPSSGGGLYNEQFF
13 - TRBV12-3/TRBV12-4 CASSLMIVSGAFF
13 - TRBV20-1 CSARGLALNEQFF
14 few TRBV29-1 CSVPPAAGWETQYF
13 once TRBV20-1 CSALPTDYNEQYF
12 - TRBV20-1 CSLAGGLDTQYF
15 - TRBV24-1 CATSERDSEAETQYF
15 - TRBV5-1 CASSLATSGATEQFF
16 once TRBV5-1 CASSFRDRGSNYGYTF
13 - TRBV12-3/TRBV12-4 CTSSYPGADEQFF
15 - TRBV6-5 CASSLNRDMSYEQYF
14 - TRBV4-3 CASSHVGQGAEAFF
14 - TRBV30 CAWSALTGNQPQHF
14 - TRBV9 CASSSTGVAYEQYF
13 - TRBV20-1 CSARVSGNQPQHF
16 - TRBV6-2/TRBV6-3 CASSPPSGYSYNEQFF
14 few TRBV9 CASSGRDSQETQYF
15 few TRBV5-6 CASSPRDSWYNEQFF
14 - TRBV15 CATTTPRGEEKLFF
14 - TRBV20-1 CSARAGRENTEAFF
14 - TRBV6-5 CASGWASGSYEQYF
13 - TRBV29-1 CSGGQGAYNEQFF
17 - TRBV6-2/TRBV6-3 CASTVQGTAYVDETQYF
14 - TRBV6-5 CASSYSPRGYEQYF
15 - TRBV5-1 CASSLVGTGLDEQYF
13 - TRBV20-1 CSALGLVEKTQYF
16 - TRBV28 CASSHPSRGVSDTQYF
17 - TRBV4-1 CASSQGRAGVPYNEQFF
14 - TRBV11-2 CASSRQGQGGEQYF
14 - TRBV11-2 CASSRGGGRETQYF
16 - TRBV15 CATSRVTRAAPYEQYF
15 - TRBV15 CATSRGGFVTNEQFF
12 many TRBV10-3 CAISESAYEQYF
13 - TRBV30 CAWSVGGANVLTF
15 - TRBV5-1 CASSSETGGFYGYTF
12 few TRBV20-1 CSARGQEAEQYF
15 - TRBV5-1 CASSLDPPTNEKLFF
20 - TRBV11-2 CASSLDWDPGRGPVGNEQFF
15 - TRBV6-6 CASTEGDRGKREQFF